The rows below give T cell receptor beta chains drawn from one sample of a study of PD-L1 blockade in urothelial cancer. The assay was immunoSEQ multiplex PCR, and TCRdb's table has in-frame clones only and misses some. The sample has about 43,000 clones, over 75% seen once. The source material was PBMCs, sampled around atezolizumab (anti-PD-L1) treatment. Receptors were obtained from a man aged 55 to 70 with urothelial cancer. CDR3s include the opening cysteine and the closing phenylalanine or tryptophan. The D gene is left open where the match is weak. Part of the rows lack a size; the others show once, few, many or a class for expanded clones.

v_gene	abundance	j_gene	d_gene	CDR3nt	CDR3aa
TRBV29-1	-	TRBJ1-1	-	TGCAGCGTTGGAAACAACATGAACACTGAAGCTTTCTTT	CSVGNNMNTEAFF
TRBV28	-	TRBJ1-4	-	TGTGCCAGCAGTTTATCCTCCGGGAATAATGAAAAACTGTTTTTT	CASSLSSGNNEKLFF
TRBV28	few	TRBJ1-1	-	TGTGCCAGCCGGGAGATTGAAGCTTTCTTT	CASREIEAFF
TRBV5-1	-	TRBJ2-2	-	TGCGCCAGCAGCCCCGGACAGCCGGTGGGCACCGGGGAGCTGTTTTTT	CASSPGQPVGTGELFF
TRBV18	-	TRBJ1-6	-	TGTGCCAGCTCACCAGTACGAGTGAGAGGTGGTAATTCACCCCTCCACTTT	CASSPVRVRGGNSPLHF
TRBV6-5	-	TRBJ1-5	-	TGTGCCAGCAGTTCGAAACAGGGTTTTCAGCCCCAGCATTTT	CASSSKQGFQPQHF
TRBV13	once	TRBJ1-1	TRBD1	TGTGCCAGCAGCTTGGGACAGGGTGGCACTGAAGCTTTCTTT	CASSLGQGGTEAFF
TRBV10-3	-	TRBJ1-2	-	TGTGCCATCAGTGGGGGAGGAGGAGGGAACTATGGCTACACCTTC	CAISGGGGGNYGYTF
TRBV11-2	-	TRBJ2-7	TRBD2	TGTGCCAGCAGCCCTGGGACTAGCGTAGGACACGAGCAGTACTTC	CASSPGTSVGHEQYF
TRBV4-1	-	TRBJ2-7	-	TGCGCCAGCAGCCAAGAATGGGGAGAGCGGTACGAGCAGTACTTC	CASSQEWGERYEQYF
TRBV5-1	few	TRBJ2-7	TRBD1	TGCGCCAGCAGCCCTCGACAGGGGGCGGGCGAGCAGTACTTC	CASSPRQGAGEQYF
TRBV7-2	-	TRBJ1-4	TRBD1	TGTGCCAGCAGCGAACGACAGGGGTCAGGAGAAAAACTGTTTTTT	CASSERQGSGEKLFF
TRBV4-3	-	TRBJ1-2	-	TGCGCCAGCAGCCAAGATACTAAGGCAGCCCGAAACTATGGCTACACCTTC	CASSQDTKAARNYGYTF
TRBV28	-	TRBJ1-5	TRBD1	TGTGCCAGCAGTTTTTCAGGGGGAAGGCAGCCCCAGCATTTT	CASSFSGGRQPQHF
TRBV27	-	TRBJ2-3	TRBD2	TGTGCCAGCAGTGTAGCGGGTGGGCACACAGATACGCAGTATTTT	CASSVAGGHTDTQYF
TRBV2	-	TRBJ1-5	TRBD1	TGTGCCAGCTACGGGACAGGGGGCAATCAGCCCCAGCATTTT	CASYGTGGNQPQHF
TRBV7-6	many	TRBJ1-2	TRBD1	TGTGCCAGCAGCGACAGGGGAAACTATGGCTACACCTTC	CASSDRGNYGYTF
TRBV5-6	-	TRBJ1-2	TRBD1	TGTGCCAGCAGCTTGCCGGGACAGGGGGCGGTTAGCTACACCTTC	CASSLPGQGAVSYTF
TRBV18	-	TRBJ2-7	-	TGTGCCAGCTCAGCAACAGGGCAGGGCAGAAACGAGCAGTACTTC	CASSATGQGRNEQYF
TRBV10-3	-	TRBJ2-5	-	TGTGCCGTCTCCGATCTTGGGGGACGGGAGGAGACCCAGTACTTC	CAVSDLGGREETQYF
TRBV9	-	TRBJ1-2	TRBD1	TGTGCCAGCAGCTCAGGGGGCGGCTACACCTTC	CASSSGGGYTF
TRBV5-1	-	TRBJ2-1	-	TGCGCCAGCAGCTTGGACCCCGGACTATTCAATGAGCAGTTCTTC	CASSLDPGLFNEQFF
TRBV11-3	-	TRBJ2-3	-	TGTGCCAGCAGCCGAGGGCGGGGGCGCGGAGATACGCAGTATTTT	CASSRGRGRGDTQYF
TRBV30	-	TRBJ2-1	-	TGTGCCTGGAGTGCCCAATGGGGGGACAATGAGCAGTTCTTC	CAWSAQWGDNEQFF
TRBV15	-	TRBJ1-3	TRBD1	TGTGCCACCAGCAGAGATCTGGGGACAGGGCCAGGAAACACCATATATTTT	CATSRDLGTGPGNTIYF
TRBV20-1	-	TRBJ2-7	-	TGCAGTGCTAGAGGTATTTACGAGCAGTACTTC	CSARGIYEQYF
TRBV21-1	-	TRBJ2-1	-	TGTGCCAGCAGCGTCTTCGGGACAGGGGGGTACAATGAGCAGTTCTTC	CASSVFGTGGYNEQFF
TRBV2	-	TRBJ2-1	-	TGTGCCAGCAGTGACCCAGGGCAGGATGAGCAGTTCTTC	CASSDPGQDEQFF
TRBV29-1	-	TRBJ1-2	-	TGCAGCGTTCCATCCGGTCTCACAAGGGGCGGCTACACCTTC	CSVPSGLTRGGYTF
TRBV19	-	TRBJ1-5	-	TGTGCCAGTAGTACACCGATTAAGAGGGATAGCAATCAGCCCCAGCATTTT	CASSTPIKRDSNQPQHF
TRBV18	-	TRBJ2-3	-	TGTGCCAGCTCACCATCCGGGAGTACAGATACGCAGTATTTT	CASSPSGSTDTQYF
TRBV7-2	-	TRBJ2-7	TRBD1	TGTGCCAGCAGCGAGTGGACAGGCGAGCAGTACTTC	CASSEWTGEQYF
TRBV19	-	TRBJ1-2	TRBD1	TGTGCCAGTAACTTCGGACAGGGGGCGTGGGGCTACACCTTC	CASNFGQGAWGYTF
TRBV5-1	-	TRBJ2-5	-	TGCGCCAGCAGCTTGGGTCCAACCCAGTACTTC	CASSLGPTQYF
TRBV7-6	-	TRBJ1-5	-	TGTGCCAGCAGCTTAAGGTTGGGGGCGCGTCAGCCCCAGCATTTT	CASSLRLGARQPQHF
TRBV28	-	TRBJ1-4	TRBD1	TGTGCCAGCAGCCTGACAGGGGGACATAATGAAAAACTGTTTTTT	CASSLTGGHNEKLFF
TRBV7-9	-	TRBJ2-3	TRBD1	TGTGCCAGCAGCCCGGGACAGGGGACGACAGATACGCAGTATTTT	CASSPGQGTTDTQYF
TRBV25-1	-	TRBJ2-3	TRBD2	TGTGCCAGCAGTGGTAGACTAGCGGATAACACAGATACGCAGTATTTT	CASSGRLADNTDTQYF
TRBV19	-	TRBJ2-1	-	TGTGCCAGTAGCACGGCGACCCTAGATAATGAGCAGTTCTTC	CASSTATLDNEQFF
TRBV5-1	-	TRBJ1-4	-	TGCGCCAGCAGCTCACAGGCCTTAGTTAATGAAAAACTGTTTTTT	CASSSQALVNEKLFF
TRBV25-1	few	TRBJ2-5	-	TGTGCCAGCAGTGCCACTTGGACCCAGTACTTC	CASSATWTQYF
TRBV29-1	-	TRBJ1-1	TRBD1	TGCAGCGCCCCGACAGGGGTTAACACTGAAGCTTTCTTT	CSAPTGVNTEAFF
TRBV5-1	once	TRBJ2-1	TRBD2	TGCGCCAGCAGCGCCGGGACTAGCGGGGGACTTGAGCAGTTCTTC	CASSAGTSGGLEQFF
TRBV11-2	-	TRBJ2-7	TRBD2	TGTGCCAGCAGCTTACGGGGGGGGACAAGATACGAGCAGTACTTC	CASSLRGGTRYEQYF
TRBV11-2	-	TRBJ1-2	-	TGTGCCAGCAGCTTAGATGCGGGGAATAACTATGGCTACACCTTC	CASSLDAGNNYGYTF
TRBV28	-	TRBJ1-3	-	TGTGCCAGCAGAACAGCAGGGTCTGGAAACACCATATATTTT	CASRTAGSGNTIYF